Listed below are T cell receptor beta chains from one sample, sequenced in a study of shared T cell receptors in the human thymus. Sequencing was performed with immunoSEQ multiplex PCR; in TCRdb, only in-frame clones are kept and a portion is missing. This sample yields just under 550,000 clones, of which about 80% are seen a single time; roughly 0.013% belongs to the top ten. These data were also reused for a study on human thymus T cells.

The sample was thymocytes. These receptors were obtained from a boy younger than two with a congenital heart defect. The CDR3 runs from the conserved cysteine through the conserved F or W. Each record gives: V gene, clone size, J gene, D gene, CDR3 DNA, CDR3 protein. D genes are given only for firm matches. Where a row states a size, it is once, few, many or the class of an expanded clone; other rows omit it.

TRBV7-9	-	TRBJ2-7	-	TGTGCCAGCAGCTTAGCGGGAGGAGCCCCCTACGAGCAGTACTTC	CASSLAGGAPYEQYF
TRBV9	-	TRBJ1-5	-	TGTGCCAGCAGCACGACACCGTATCAGCCCCAGCATTTT	CASSTTPYQPQHF
TRBV21-1	-	TRBJ2-1	-	TGTGCCAGCAGCAAAGCAAAGGAGGCCAATGAGCAGTTCTTC	CASSKAKEANEQFF
TRBV19	few	TRBJ1-2	TRBD1	TGTGCCAGTAGTATTATAGGAGGGACAGTCTATGGCTACACCTTC	CASSIIGGTVYGYTF
TRBV5-6	-	TRBJ2-7	-	TGTGCCAGCAGGAGGGACTACGAGCAGTACTTC	CASRRDYEQYF
TRBV28	-	TRBJ1-5	-	TGTGCCAGCTTTGGGGGCGGGCAGCCCCAGCATTTT	CASFGGGQPQHF
TRBV30	-	TRBJ2-7	-	TGTGCCTGGAGTGTTCGGGTAGGGGCCTACGAGCAGTACTTC	CAWSVRVGAYEQYF
TRBV4-3	-	TRBJ2-1	TRBD2	TGCGCCAGCAGCCCACGCCAACTAGCGGGCCAGGAGAATGAGCAGTTCTTC	CASSPRQLAGQENEQFF
TRBV5-1	-	TRBJ2-3	TRBD1	TGCGCCAGCAGCTTGGCAAAGGACAGGGGGCGAGATACGCAGTATTTT	CASSLAKDRGRDTQYF
TRBV27	once	TRBJ2-7	-	TGTGCCAGCACCGGCACGGGGGTCCACGAGCAGTACTTC	CASTGTGVHEQYF
TRBV6-4	-	TRBJ1-5	-	TGTGCCAGCACGAACGTAGGAGTTCAGCCCCAGCATTTT	CASTNVGVQPQHF
TRBV15	-	TRBJ2-3	-	TGTGCCACCAGCGTCGCAGATACGCAGTATTTT	CATSVADTQYF
TRBV30	-	TRBJ1-2	-	TGTGCCTGGAGTGTACAGGCAGGGGATAACTATGGCTACACCTTC	CAWSVQAGDNYGYTF
TRBV5-6	-	TRBJ2-7	TRBD2	TGTGCCAGCAGCTTCCTAGCGGCGACAAATTCCTACGAGCAGTACTTC	CASSFLAATNSYEQYF
TRBV7-6	-	TRBJ2-1	-	TGTGCCAGCAGTTATAGCCAGAGGGAGCAGTTCTTC	CASSYSQREQFF
TRBV18	once	TRBJ2-5	-	TGTGCCAGCTCACCGCGGTCTGGGGGGGCGCCCCTGGCGACCCAGTACTTC	CASSPRSGGAPLATQYF
TRBV25-1	-	TRBJ1-2	TRBD1	TGTGCCAGCAGCCGGGACAGTGGGGACTATGGCTACACCTTC	CASSRDSGDYGYTF
TRBV28	-	TRBJ1-5	TRBD1	TGTGCCAGCAGCCAACAGGGGAGGAGTCAGCCCCAGCATTTT	CASSQQGRSQPQHF
TRBV28	-	TRBJ2-7	-	TGTGCCAGCAGTTTAGATTGGAGGGCCCCCCCCTACGAGCAGTACTTC	CASSLDWRAPPYEQYF
TRBV6-4	-	TRBJ2-7	TRBD2	TGTGCCAGCAGGCACCTAGCGGGGTATCCCTACGAGCAGTACTTC	CASRHLAGYPYEQYF
TRBV27	-	TRBJ1-1	TRBD1	TGTGCCAGCAGTTTAAGGGGGACAGGGAGTAACACTGAAGCTTTCTTT	CASSLRGTGSNTEAFF
TRBV7-9	-	TRBJ2-1	TRBD2	TGTGCCAGCAGCTTAGGACTAGCGGGCACCAATGAGCAGTTCTTC	CASSLGLAGTNEQFF
TRBV6-5	-	TRBJ2-3	TRBD2	TGTGCCAGCAGTTACGGGGAGGGCAGCCCAGATACGCAGTATTTT	CASSYGEGSPDTQYF
TRBV4-1	few	TRBJ2-7	TRBD2	TGCGCCAGCAGCCAAGAAGGCGGTCGGACTAGGGAGGACGAGCAGTACTTC	CASSQEGGRTREDEQYF
TRBV28	few	TRBJ2-5	-	TGTGCCAGCACCCAAAATAGGCCCACCCCGGGAGGCAGGGGCCCACGGGGGGCCCAGTACTTC	CASTQNRPTPGGRGPRGAQYF
TRBV11-2	-	TRBJ1-1	TRBD1	TGTGCCAGCAGCTTAGGCCGGGACAGTGAAGCTTTCTTT	CASSLGRDSEAFF
TRBV5-6	-	TRBJ2-7	-	TGTGCCAGCAGCTTTCGGGGGTCCTACGAGCAGTACTTC	CASSFRGSYEQYF
TRBV25-1	-	TRBJ1-2	TRBD1	TGTGCCAGCAGACAGGGGGATGGCTACACCTTC	CASRQGDGYTF
TRBV15	once	TRBJ2-1	TRBD2	TGTGCCACCAGCAGACTCGGGACTAGCGGGAAGTCCTACAATGAGCAGTTCTTC	CATSRLGTSGKSYNEQFF
TRBV10-3	-	TRBJ2-2	-	TGTGCCATCCATCCCAGGGGGGTGAACACCGGGGAGCTGTTTTTT	CAIHPRGVNTGELFF
TRBV4-3	-	TRBJ2-3	TRBD2	TGCGCCAGCAGCCAAACACTAGCGGATAACACAGATACGCAGTATTTT	CASSQTLADNTDTQYF
TRBV10-1	-	TRBJ2-1	TRBD1	TGCGCCAGCAGCCAGGGGGAAAATGAGCAGTTCTTC	CASSQGENEQFF
TRBV27	-	TRBJ2-5	-	TGTGCCAGCAGTTTAAGTTGGGGGCTAGCCCTCAACCAAGAGACCCAGTACTTC	CASSLSWGLALNQETQYF
TRBV5-1	-	TRBJ1-2	TRBD1	TGCGCCAGCACCAACAGGGGGCACCATGGCTACACCTTC	CASTNRGHHGYTF
TRBV7-2	-	TRBJ1-5	TRBD1	TGTGCCAGCAGCTCCGGGACAGGGCTTCAGCCCCAGCATTTT	CASSSGTGLQPQHF
TRBV20-1	-	TRBJ2-7	-	TGCAGTGCCTTAGATTACGAGCAGTACTTC	CSALDYEQYF
TRBV27	-	TRBJ2-7	-	TGTGCCAGCAGTTTTCGCAGGTCCTACGAGCAGTACTTC	CASSFRRSYEQYF
TRBV27	-	TRBJ2-7	TRBD2	TGTGCCAGCAGTTCGGGACTAGCGGGAAGCTACGAGCAGTACTTC	CASSSGLAGSYEQYF
TRBV23-1	-	TRBJ1-1	-	TGCGCCAGCAGCGGGGGGCACACTGAAGCTTTCTTT	CASSGGHTEAFF
TRBV14	-	TRBJ2-7	TRBD2	TGTGCCAGCAGCCCCAAAACTAGCGGGAACACCTACGAGCAGTACTTC	CASSPKTSGNTYEQYF